A selection of T cell receptor beta chains follows, all from one sample in a study of beta chain features in type 1 diabetes. Some clones are missing from TCRdb's copy, which holds only in-frame ones; the method was immunoSEQ multiplex PCR. Altogether over 650,000 clones are present, around 15% being singletons, with the ten largest covering less than 0.04%. Sequencing was carried out using naive CD4+ T cells from blood. Every receptor here comes from a man aged 18 to 35 with type 1 diabetes. The CDR3 runs from the conserved cysteine through the conserved F or W. D genes are given only for firm matches. Not all rows give a size; the values are once, few, many and, for expanded clones, a class.

TRBV5-4,few,TRBD1,TRBJ2-2,CASSRPGTGNTGELFF,TGTGCCAGCAGCCGACCCGGGACAGGGAACACCGGGGAGCTGTTTTTT
TRBV9,.,TRBD1,TRBJ2-3,CASSFPPGGRQTDTQYF,TGTGCCAGCAGCTTCCCCCCAGGGGGCCGCCAGACAGATACGCAGTATTTT
TRBV5-1,.,.,TRBJ2-1,CASSLAGTYNEQFF,TGCGCCAGCAGCCTCGCCGGGACTTACAATGAGCAGTTCTTC
TRBV5-4,.,.,TRBJ2-7,CASSLKGPSYEQYF,TGTGCCAGCAGCTTAAAGGGGCCATCCTACGAGCAGTACTTC
TRBV4-2,few,.,TRBJ2-7,CASSQEARSEQYF,TGTGCCAGCAGCCAAGAGGCCAGATCCGAGCAGTACTTC
TRBV9,once,.,TRBJ2-7,CASPRRADDYEQYF,TGTGCCAGCCCCAGGAGGGCAGATGATTACGAGCAGTACTTC
TRBV13,.,.,TRBJ1-2,CASSSSRPHFITNYGYTF,TGTGCCAGCAGCTCATCAAGGCCGCATTTCATTACTAACTATGGCTACACCTTC
TRBV5-4,few,TRBD1,TRBJ2-7,CASSPLELGTGYEQYF,TGTGCCAGCAGCCCACTAGAACTCGGGACAGGGTACGAGCAGTACTTC
TRBV5-1,few,.,TRBJ2-2,CASIRGVTNTGELFF,TGCGCCAGCATTCGTGGGGTCACGAACACCGGGGAGCTGTTTTTT
TRBV20-1,.,.,TRBJ2-4,CSATMIRVEYF,TGCAGTGCCACTATGATCAGGGTAGAATACTTC
TRBV29-1,.,TRBD2,TRBJ2-1,CSVGEGSSYNEQFF,TGCAGCGTGGGGGAGGGTAGCTCCTACAATGAGCAGTTCTTC
TRBV2,.,.,TRBJ1-6,CASSGDPGSPLHF,TGTGCCAGCAGTGGGGACCCCGGCTCACCCCTCCACTTT
TRBV27,few,.,TRBJ1-1,CASSLSVNLNTEAFF,TGTGCCAGCAGTTTATCGGTGAACCTGAACACTGAAGCTTTCTTT
TRBV7-9,few,.,TRBJ2-2,CASSPLKVNTGELFF,TGTGCCAGCAGCCCTCTAAAGGTGAACACCGGGGAGCTGTTTTTT
TRBV30,few,TRBD1,TRBJ2-1,CAWGQGSGNEQFF,TGTGCCTGGGGACAGGGTTCGGGCAATGAGCAGTTCTTC
TRBV4-1,few,.,TRBJ1-5,CASSQVDGNQPQHF,TGCGCCAGCAGCCAAGTTGACGGCAATCAGCCCCAGCATTTT
TRBV5-6,few,.,TRBJ2-4,CASSLVSSGAAKNIQYF,TGTGCCAGCAGCTTGGTCTCGTCGGGGGCAGCCAAAAACATTCAGTACTTC
TRBV11-2,.,.,TRBJ2-6,CASSLPSGANVLTF,TGTGCCAGCAGCTTACCCTCTGGGGCCAACGTCCTGACTTTC
TRBV9,few,TRBD2,TRBJ2-1,CASSVRSGSGNEQFF,TGTGCCAGCAGCGTTCGAAGCGGGAGTGGAAATGAGCAGTTCTTC
TRBV25-1,.,.,TRBJ1-5,CASSPGGRSGYSNQPQHF,TGTGCCAGCAGTCCCGGAGGAAGGTCAGGTTATAGCAATCAGCCCCAGCATTTT
TRBV25-1,.,TRBD1,TRBJ2-7,CASSASPGQGGRYEQYF,TGTGCCAGCAGTGCGTCACCGGGACAGGGTGGTAGGTACGAGCAGTACTTC
TRBV6-6,.,.,TRBJ2-1,CASSFPQGRSYNEQFF,TGTGCCAGCAGTTTCCCCCAGGGGCGTTCGTACAATGAGCAGTTCTTC
TRBV19,few,TRBD2,TRBJ2-1,CASSNLYMRLAGKNEQFF,TGTGCCAGTAGCAACTTGTACATGAGACTAGCGGGGAAGAATGAGCAGTTCTTC
TRBV11-1,few,TRBD1,TRBJ2-1,CASSLQGASYNEQFF,TGTGCCAGCAGCTTACAGGGGGCATCGTACAATGAGCAGTTCTTC